This T cell receptor beta chain was identified in a study of CD8+CD57+ T cells in acquired aplastic anemia. Note on this clonotype: A junction boundary mismatches the germline segment, possibly from a read error.

This CDR3 comprises 14 residues. Germline CDR1 reads SEHNR; CDR2 reads FQNEAQ (reference sequence). Both TCR beta VDJ combination and CDR3 sequence profiling were carried out. Genomic DNA was the template for this profiling. TCRdb reprocessed the reads with MiXCR, giving one entry per CDR3 protein. This table has roughly 250,000 distinct CDR3 sequences, around 82% appearing once. Whoever was chosen for sequencing had shown CD8+CD57+ cell expansion by flow cytometry. Material for sequencing was sorted CD4+, CD8+, or CD8+CD57+ T cells (not recorded which) from PBMCs. This sequence joins TRBV7-9 and TRBJ2-3; D is possibly TRBD2 (6 bases). The origin of this receptor is a human donor with aplastic anemia. The CDR3 region is CASSLLGGPATPHF. The DNA of the CDR3 is TGTGCCAGCAGCTTACTCGGGGGTCCCGCTACGCCACATTTT.